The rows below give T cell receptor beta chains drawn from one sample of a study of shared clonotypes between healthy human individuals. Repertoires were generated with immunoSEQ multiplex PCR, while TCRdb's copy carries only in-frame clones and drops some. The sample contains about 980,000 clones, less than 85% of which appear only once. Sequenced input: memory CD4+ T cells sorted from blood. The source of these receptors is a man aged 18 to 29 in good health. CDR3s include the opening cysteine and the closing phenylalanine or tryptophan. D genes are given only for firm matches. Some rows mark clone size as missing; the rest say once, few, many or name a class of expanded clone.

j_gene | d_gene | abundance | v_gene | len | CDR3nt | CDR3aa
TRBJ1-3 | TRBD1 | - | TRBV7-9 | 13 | TGTGCCAGCAGCCAGGGGGTAGGAAACACCATATATTTT | CASSQGVGNTIYF
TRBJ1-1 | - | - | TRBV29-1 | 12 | TGCAGCGTTAAGGGGATGAACACTGAAGCTTTCTTT | CSVKGMNTEAFF
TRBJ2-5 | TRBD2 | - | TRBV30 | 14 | TGTGCCTGGCGACTAGCGGGAGGGCCAGGGACCCAGTACTTC | CAWRLAGGPGTQYF
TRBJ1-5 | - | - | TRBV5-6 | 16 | TGTGCCAGCAGCTTGACCGGGGGCATGGGTAATCAGCCCCAGCATTTT | CASSLTGGMGNQPQHF
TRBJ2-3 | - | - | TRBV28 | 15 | TGTGCCAGCCCCCCGGCGCGGGAAAGTACAGATACGCAGTATTTT | CASPPARESTDTQYF
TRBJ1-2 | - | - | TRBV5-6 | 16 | TGTGCCAGCAGCTGGAGGGGAACAGGGCCGAGCTATGGCTACACCTTC | CASSWRGTGPSYGYTF
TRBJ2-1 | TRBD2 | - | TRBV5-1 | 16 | TGCGCCAGCAGCTCAACTAGCGGGAGTAACTACAATGAGCAGTTCTTC | CASSSTSGSNYNEQFF
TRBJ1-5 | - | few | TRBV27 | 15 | TGTGCCACCAGCCAAGGGTCGTATAGCAATCAGCCCCAGCATTTT | CATSQGSYSNQPQHF
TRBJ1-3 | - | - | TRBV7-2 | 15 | TGTGCCAGCAGCTTACAGGCGAGCTCTGGAAACACCATATATTTT | CASSLQASSGNTIYF
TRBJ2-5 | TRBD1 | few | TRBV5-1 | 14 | TGCGCCAGCAGCCGCCTGGGACAGCAAGAGACCCAGTACTTC | CASSRLGQQETQYF
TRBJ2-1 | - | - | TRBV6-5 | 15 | TGTGCCAGCAGTTACAACCCTCCGGGGGCAAATGAGCAGTTCTTC | CASSYNPPGANEQFF
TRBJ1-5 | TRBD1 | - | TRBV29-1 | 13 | TGCAGCGTCTTCGACAGGGAAGGGCAGCCCCAGCATTTT | CSVFDREGQPQHF
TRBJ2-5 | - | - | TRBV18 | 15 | TGTGCCAGCTCACCTTTCACAGGGTCGCAAGAGACCCAGTACTTC | CASSPFTGSQETQYF
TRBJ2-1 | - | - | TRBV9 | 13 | TGTGCCAGCAGCGCCTTATTGGGCTATGAGCAGTTCTTC | CASSALLGYEQFF
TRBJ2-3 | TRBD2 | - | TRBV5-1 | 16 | TGCGCCAGCAGCTTGCCCCTAGCGGGGGGGCCAAATACGCAGTATTTT | CASSLPLAGGPNTQYF
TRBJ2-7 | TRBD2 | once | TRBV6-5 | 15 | TGTGCCAGCAGCCGATGGACTAGCGCATCCTACGAGCAGTACTTC | CASSRWTSASYEQYF
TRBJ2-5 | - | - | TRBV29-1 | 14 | TGCAGCGTTGTTTTACGGACTCCTCTAGAGACCCAGTACTTC | CSVVLRTPLETQYF
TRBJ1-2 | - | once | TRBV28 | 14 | TGTGCCAGCTTCGGACAGAAACCTAACTATGGCTACACCTTC | CASFGQKPNYGYTF
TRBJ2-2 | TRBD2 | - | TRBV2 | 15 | TGTGCCAGCAGTGTCCTTAGCGGGGGGACCGGGGAGCTGTTTTTT | CASSVLSGGTGELFF
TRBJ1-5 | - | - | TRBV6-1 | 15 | TGTGCCAGCAGGGGGGCGGAGGGGAGCAATCAGCCCCAGCATTTT | CASRGAEGSNQPQHF
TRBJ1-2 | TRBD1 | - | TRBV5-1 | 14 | TGCGCCAGCAGCGCCAGACAGGGGAGCTATGGCTACACCTTC | CASSARQGSYGYTF
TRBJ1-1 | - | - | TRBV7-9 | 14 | TGTGCCAGCAGCCACAGAGGGGGAGACACTGAAGCTTTCTTT | CASSHRGGDTEAFF
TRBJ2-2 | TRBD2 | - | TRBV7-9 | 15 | TGTGCCAGCAGCCAGTCGGGACTATACACCGGGGAGCTGTTTTTT | CASSQSGLYTGELFF
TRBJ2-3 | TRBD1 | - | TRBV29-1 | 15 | TGCAGCGTTGGGGGACAGGGTACAATGATAGATACGCAGTATTTT | CSVGGQGTMIDTQYF
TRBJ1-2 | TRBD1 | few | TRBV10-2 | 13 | TGCGCCAGCAGCGAGACAGGGCCCTATGGCTACACCTTC | CASSETGPYGYTF
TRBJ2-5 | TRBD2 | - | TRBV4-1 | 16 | TGCGCCAGCAGCCCCCGGGCGGGGGGTATTGGAGAGACCCAGTACTTC | CASSPRAGGIGETQYF
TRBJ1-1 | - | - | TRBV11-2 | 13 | TGTGCCAGCAGCTTTGCAGGGCCAGATGAAGCTTTCTTT | CASSFAGPDEAFF
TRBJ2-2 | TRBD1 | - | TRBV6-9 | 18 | TGTGCCAGCAGTTGTCCCGGGACAGGGGCCGAGGACACCGGGGAGCTGTTTTTT | CASSCPGTGAEDTGELFF
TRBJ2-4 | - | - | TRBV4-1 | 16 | TGCGCCAGCAGCCAGACAGGCGGCGGGGGACAAAACATTCAGTACTTC | CASSQTGGGGQNIQYF
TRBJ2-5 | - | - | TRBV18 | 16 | TGTGCCAGCACATTAGCCGGAGGGGCCAACCAAGAGACCCAGTACTTC | CASTLAGGANQETQYF
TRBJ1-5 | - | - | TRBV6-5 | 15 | TGTGCCAGCAGTCCCTACACGACCAACAATCAGCCCCAGCATTTT | CASSPYTTNNQPQHF
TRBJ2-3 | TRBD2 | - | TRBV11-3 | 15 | TGTGCCAGCAGCCCCCGGACTAGCGGGGCAGATACGCAGTATTTT | CASSPRTSGADTQYF
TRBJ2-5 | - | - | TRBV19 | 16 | TGTGCCAGTAGTGTCTCCCCTGGCACAGGGAGAGAGACCCAGTACTTC | CASSVSPGTGRETQYF
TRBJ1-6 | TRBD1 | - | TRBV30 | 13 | TGTGCCTGGGACAGGGGAGGTAGTTCACCCCTCCACTTT | CAWDRGGSSPLHF
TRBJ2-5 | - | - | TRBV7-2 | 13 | TGTGCCAGCAGCTTCAAGGGGGTAGAAACCCAGTACTTC | CASSFKGVETQYF
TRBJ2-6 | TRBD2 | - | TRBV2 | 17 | TGTGCCAGCAGTCTGGCGGGAGGGCCGAACGGGGCCAACGTCCTGACTTTC | CASSLAGGPNGANVLTF
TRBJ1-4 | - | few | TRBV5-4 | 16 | TGTGCCAGCAGCTTGGCGCACTCGCGGGGTAATGAAAAACTGTTTTTT | CASSLAHSRGNEKLFF
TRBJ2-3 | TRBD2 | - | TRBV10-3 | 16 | TGTGCCATCAGTGAATCGGCTAGCGGGGGGCAGGATACGCAGTATTTT | CAISESASGGQDTQYF
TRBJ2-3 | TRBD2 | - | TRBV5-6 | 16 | TGTGCCAGCAGCAAGGGACTAGCGGGAGTAATAGATACGCAGTATTTT | CASSKGLAGVIDTQYF
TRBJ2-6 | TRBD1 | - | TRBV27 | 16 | TGTGCCAGCAGACAGGGGCAAGTAGCTGGGGCCAACGTCCTGACTTTC | CASRQGQVAGANVLTF
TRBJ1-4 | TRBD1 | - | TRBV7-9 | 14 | TGTGCCAGCAGCCGGGACAGGGAGGTTGAAAAACTGTTTTTT | CASSRDREVEKLFF
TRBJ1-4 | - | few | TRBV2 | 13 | TGTGCCAGCAGTGGGCCTCTTAATGAAAAACTGTTTTTT | CASSGPLNEKLFF
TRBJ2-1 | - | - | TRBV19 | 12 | TGTGCCAGTAGTATACAACAGGGTGAGCAGTTCTTC | CASSIQQGEQFF
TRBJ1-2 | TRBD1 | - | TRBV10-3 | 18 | TGTGCCATCAGTCACGGGACAGGGCCTATCCCCTCTAACTATGGCTACACCTTC | CAISHGTGPIPSNYGYTF
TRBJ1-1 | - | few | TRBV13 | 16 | TGTGCCAGCAGCCTCGGATACAGGTCCGGGGGCACTGAAGCTTTCTTT | CASSLGYRSGGTEAFF
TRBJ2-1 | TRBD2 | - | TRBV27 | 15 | TGTGCCAGCAGTTTAAGGCGGGCGGGAGAAAATGAGCAGTTCTTC | CASSLRRAGENEQFF
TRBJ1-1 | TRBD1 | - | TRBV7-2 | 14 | TGTGCCAGCAGAAAAGGACAGGGAAGGGCTGAAGCTTTCTTT | CASRKGQGRAEAFF
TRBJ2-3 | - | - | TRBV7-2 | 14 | TGTGCCAGCAGCTTCGGGCGCGGCACAGATACGCAGTATTTT | CASSFGRGTDTQYF
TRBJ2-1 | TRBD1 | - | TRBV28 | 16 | TGTGCCAGCAGTTCGCCTGACAGGGGGTCCTACAATGAGCAGTTCTTC | CASSSPDRGSYNEQFF
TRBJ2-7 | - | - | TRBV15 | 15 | TGTGCCACCAGCAGAGACCACGGGAGTTTCTACGAGCAGTACTTC | CATSRDHGSFYEQYF
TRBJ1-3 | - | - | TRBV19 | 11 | TGTGCCAGTAGCTCGGTAAACACCATATATTTT | CASSSVNTIYF